This T cell receptor (beta chain) was found in a study of identical twins. Study-wide points: Invariant MAIT and iNKT cells could partly confound zero-insertion analyses.

This clonotype showed up just a few times. The antigen remains unidentified. A single record per CDR3 protein comes from TCRdb applying MiXCR to the 5' RACE reads. This table holds roughly 500,000 distinct CDR3 sequences, around 20% found once. Trimming left V 6 bases short and J 4 bases short, with 19 bases between. The germline V gene encodes CDR1 MNHNS and CDR2 SASEGT. The CDR3 contains 16 residues. This sample also appeared in a second study, on T cells expressing NK-cell markers. That source notes: Sorted CD3+CD56-NKG2C+, CD3+CD56+NKG2C- and CD3+CD56+NKG2C+ T cells were the source of the TCR beta repertoires.

V and J are TRBV6-1 and TRBJ1-3; TRBD1 might be the D (5 bases). The TCR originated in a woman younger than 35 in good health. The sequenced sample consisted of CD4+ T cells sorted from blood. Here the CDR3 reads CASSLGPGKGGNTIYF. The CDR3 coding sequence is TGTGCCAGCAGCCTGGGGCCAGGGAAGGGGGGAAACACCATATATTTT.